There are many counts of the clone carrying this T cell receptor beta chain. The target antigen is unknown. The J segment lost 2 bases and the V segment lost 3 bases, leaving 3 bases of the junction unmatched. Per the germline V gene, CDR1 is SEHNR and CDR2 is FQNEAQ (reference sequence). This CDR3 spans 15 amino acids. Through Arm-PCR of CDR3 regions and iRepertoire HTBI primers, TCR beta libraries were built. TCRdb re-called the multiplex PCR reads through MiXCR, storing one row per CDR3 protein. Among more than 400,000 distinct CDR3 sequences listed, around 15% were seen once. The data were obtained in a study of regulatory T cells in long-lasting Graves disease. Study-wide points: Study of thyroid tissue was not done, with only peripheral blood studied.

Time point in this sample: newly diagnosed GD, antithyroid drugs for less than 3 months. PBMCs provided the RNA from which the TCR library was made. The same sample was also studied in work on T cells in Graves' hyperthyroidism and ophthalmopathy.

The sequence was collected from a man aged 35-49 years with Graves disease. V is TRBV7-9 and J is TRBJ2-1, with 8 nucleotides matching TRBD2. The material sequenced was peripheral blood mononuclear cells (PBMCs), taken at new diagnosis, from a patient treated with antithyroid drugs. The CDR3 spells CASSFGSGTYNEQFF. The DNA for the CDR3 is TGTGCCAGCAGCTTTGGTAGCGGGACCTACAATGAGCAGTTCTTC.